Listed below are T cell receptor beta chains from one sample, sequenced in a study of glioma-infiltrating T cells after dendritic cell vaccination. Using immunoSEQ multiplex PCR, the repertoire was profiled, and TCRdb retains in-frame clones only, with some absent. The table has 75,000 to 85,000 clones, 87% seen once; the top ten hold approximately 2.4%. Specimen: blood, collected after dendritic cell vaccination. Receptors originate from a human donor with glioblastoma. CDR3s include the opening cysteine and the closing phenylalanine or tryptophan.

cdr3_length,v_call,j_call,cdr3_aa
18,TRBV27,TRBJ2-2,CASSLSNPGTFNTGELFF
15,TRBV2,TRBJ1-3,CASMSGGGSGNTIYF
13,TRBV5-1,TRBJ1-2,CASSSGNLGGYTF
15,TRBV27,TRBJ2-7,CASSLSSGVRNEQYF
15,TRBV6-1,TRBJ2-6,CASSQEGAGANVLTF
15,TRBV7-8,TRBJ1-2,CASSLNRPGGDGYTF
14,TRBV10-3,TRBJ2-7,CAISGQGFSYEQYF
14,TRBV9,TRBJ2-1,CASSVGNRGNEQFF
14,TRBV18,TRBJ2-3,CASSPGGGTDTQYF
12,TRBV29-1,TRBJ2-7,CSAMGASYEQYF
15,TRBV27,TRBJ2-7,CASSLPGTGSYEQYF
16,TRBV7-2,TRBJ1-5,CASSLSATHLNQPQHF
13,TRBV5-1,TRBJ2-1,CASSLDSKGEQFF
15,TRBV7-3,TRBJ2-2,CASSPRTGSTGELFF
16,TRBV2,TRBJ2-5,CASSERSSEGQETQYF
13,TRBV10-2,TRBJ1-1,CASTGGGGTEAFF